This T cell receptor (beta chain) was captured by sequencing in a study of Ad26.COV2.S vaccination and SARS-CoV-2 variants. About the research overall: Ad26.COV2.S, an intramuscular injection, was given once or twice 56 days apart. Study conclusions and caveats: Once vaccination had occurred, spike-specific CD8+ and CD4+ T cell responses reportedly showed substantial breadth.

Treatment described: about 20 received Ad26.COV2.S at low or high dose, single or two shots; 5 received placebo; per-sample allocation not given. Material that was analyzed had been drawn on day 63 after the first vaccine or placebo injection. Adults aged 18-55 years in Boston included the donor. This vaccine is an Ad26 vector that expresses the Wuhan-strain SARS-CoV-2 spike. This CDR3 spans 12 amino acids. Trimming left V 3 bases short and J 2 bases short, with 8 bases between. Germline values: CDR1 DFQATT, CDR2 SNEGSKA (reference sequence). A word on this clone: Its antigen is unidentified.

Here immunoSEQ multiplex PCR was the method, and the copy in TCRdb shows in-frame clones only, minus some. In the table there are about 450,000 clones, nearly 90% of which are singletons. This chain joins TRBV20-1 and TRBJ2-7, with a tentative D call TRBD2 (5 bases). This material consisted of peripheral blood, taken in a trial of Ad26.COV2.S vaccine versus placebo. This receptor was obtained from a person aged 18 to 65 who received the Ad26.COV2.S COVID-19 vaccine or a placebo. The CDR3 region has the DNA TGCAGTGCTAGTCGGGGAGCCTACGAGCAGTACTTC. Translated: CSASRGAYEQYF.